Below are 2 T cell receptor beta chains sequenced from a single sample in a study of CD8 T cells in ankylosing spondylitis. Whole-study results and caveats: It appeared that ankylosing spondylitis blood was characterized by a TCR beta motif of fewer than ten highly homologous variants.

These receptors' antigens are unknown. TCRdb re-analysed the 5' RACE reads in MiXCR, keeping a single row per CDR3 protein. The sample lists about 800,000 distinct CDR3 sequences, 10% to 15% occurring once. The specimen sequenced was blood, either unsorted or a sorted T cell fraction (not recorded which). The origin of the receptors is a male donor with ankylosing spondylitis.

The table lists this clonotype with many counts. The V gene is TRBV12-3 or TRBV12-4, the J gene TRBJ2-1; 7 bases fit TRBD1. This CDR3 region has 14 residues. V was clipped by 8 bases and J by 2 bases; unmatched bases: 6. The CDR3 here is CASGVQGAYNEQFF. CDR3 sequence (DNA): TGTGCCAGCGGAGTTCAGGGGGCCTACAATGAGCAGTTCTTC.

V and J are TRBV20-1 and TRBJ2-3, with a possible D match to TRBD2 (6 bases). Looked up from germline, CDR1 is DFQATT and CDR2 is SNEGSKA (reference sequence). This CDR3 is 17 amino acids long. The V gene lost 3 bases and the J gene lost 0 bases, with 19 bases spanning the gap. CDR3 residues: CSASSPAWGESTDTQYF. The CDR3 coding sequence is TGCAGTGCTAGCTCCCCTGCGTGGGGGGAAAGCACAGATACGCAGTATTTT.